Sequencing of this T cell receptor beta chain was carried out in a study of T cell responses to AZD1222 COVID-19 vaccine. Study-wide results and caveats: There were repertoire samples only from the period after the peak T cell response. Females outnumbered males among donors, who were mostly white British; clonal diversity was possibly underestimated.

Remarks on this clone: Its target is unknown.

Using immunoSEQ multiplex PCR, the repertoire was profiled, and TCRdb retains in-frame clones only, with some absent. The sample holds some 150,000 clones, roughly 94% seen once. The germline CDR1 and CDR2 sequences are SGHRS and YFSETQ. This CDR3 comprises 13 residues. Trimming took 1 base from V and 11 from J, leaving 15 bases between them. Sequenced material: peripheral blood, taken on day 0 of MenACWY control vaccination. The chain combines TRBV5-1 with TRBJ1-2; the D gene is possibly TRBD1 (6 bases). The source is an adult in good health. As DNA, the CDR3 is TGCGCCAGCAGCTTGTCGGACAGAGTACTTTACACCTTC. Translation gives CASSLSDRVLYTF. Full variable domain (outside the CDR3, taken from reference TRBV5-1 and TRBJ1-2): KAGVTQTPRYLIKTRGQQVTLSCSPISGHRSVSWYQQTPGQGLQFLFEYFSETQRNKGNFPGRFSGRQFSNSRSEMNVSTLELGDSALYLCASSLSDRVLYTFGSGTRLTVV.